Below are 17 T cell receptor beta chains sequenced from a single sample in a study of T-cell reconstitution after alpha-beta-depleted transplantation in children. TCRbeta library preparation incorporated unique molecular identifiers. From the PCR reads, TCRdb called clonotypes with MiXCR, one entry per CDR3 protein. This sample carries more than 200,000 distinct CDR3 sequences, roughly a quarter of them seen once, and the ten largest clones take 4.8%. The sequences come from PBMCs, mostly from graft donor cells, collected 360 days after TCRalphabeta/CD19-depleted stem cell transplant. These receptors were obtained from a female patient between 2 and 10 years old who had a stem cell transplant for congenital amegakaryocytic thrombocytopenia, so the T cells may come from the graft donor.

This clonotype has more than one count but fewer than ten. The chain has TRBV7-9 and TRBJ1-6; no clear D. The CDR3 runs to 14 residues. V gave up 4 bases and J gave up 12 bases, with 16 bases separating them. Germline lookup yields CDR1 SEHNR and CDR2 FQNEAQ (reference sequence). The CDR3 DNA follows: TGTGCCAGCAGCTCAAGCATCACGGGCGGACCCCTCCACTTT. Translation gives CASSSSITGGPLHF. The complete variable domain, with remaining parts taken from reference TRBV7-9 and TRBJ1-6, reads DTGVSQNPRHKITKRGQNVTFRCDPISEHNRLYWYRQTLGQGPEFLTYFQNEAQLEKSRLLSDRFSAERPKGSFSTLEIQRTEQGDSAMYLCASSSSITGGPLHFGNGTRLTVT.

This clonotype was found once. This chain uses TRBV28 with TRBJ1-1; TRBD1 might be the D (6 bases). The length of the CDR3 is 16 residues. The germline gives CDR1 MDHEN, CDR2 SYDVKM. V lost 3 bases, J lost 4 bases, and 18 bases lay in between. CDR3 protein: CASSFPGQGKGTEAFF. The CDR3 nucleotides are TGTGCCAGCAGTTTTCCGGGGCAGGGGAAAGGCACTGAAGCTTTCTTT.

The table lists this clonotype with a few counts. CDR3 in amino acids: CASSSTLAASYNEQFF. The CDR3 DNA is TGTGCCAGCAGTTCTACTTTAGCGGCCTCCTACAATGAGCAGTTCTTC. V usage is TRBV2 and J usage is TRBJ2-1; tentatively, D is TRBD2 (6 bases). CDR3 size: 16 residues. Trimming took off 5 bases at V and 0 bases at J, with 14 bases between the two ends. Germline CDR1 is SNHLY and CDR2 is FYNNEI.

The chain links TRBV12-3 or TRBV12-4 to TRBJ2-3; either TRBD1 or TRBD2 may supply D (5 bases each). CDR3 length: 18 residues. Trimming stripped 0 bases from V and 2 bases from J, with 18 bases between. In DNA, the CDR3 is TGTGCCAGCAGTTTAGCGCTTCTTATCGGGGCTTACACAGATACGCAGTATTTT. This codes for CASSLALLIGAYTDTQYF.

This clonotype has just a few counts. The chain carries TRBV5-6 and TRBJ2-7; no clear D gene. This CDR3 spans 12 amino acids. V was clipped by 2 bases and J by 1 base, with 4 bases between them. Germline V gene lookup returns CDR1 SGHDT and CDR2 YYEEEE. This chain's CDR3 is CASSFKSYEQYF. The DNA for the CDR3 is TGTGCCAGCAGCTTTAAGTCCTACGAGCAGTACTTC.

This clonotype was detected only a few times. V and J are TRBV15 and TRBJ1-5; possibly TRBD1 for D (6 bases). The germline V gene encodes CDR1 LNHNV and CDR2 YYDKDF (reference sequence). The CDR3 consists of 17 residues. Between the trimmed V and J ends, which lost 5 bases and 1 base, there was a span of 18 bases. CDR3 sequence reads: CATSPGRSDRSNQPQHF. The CDR3 DNA is TGTGCCACCAGCCCCGGAAGGTCAGACAGGAGCAATCAGCCCCAGCATTTT.

This clonotype turned up a few times. The rearrangement joins TRBV20-1 to TRBJ2-1, with a possible D match to TRBD2 (6 bases). Looked up from germline, CDR1 is DFQATT and CDR2 is SNEGSKA (reference sequence). Trimming took off 4 bases at V and 3 bases at J, with 10 bases between the two ends. This CDR3 has 13 residues. The CDR3 loop reads CSAIRDFYNEQFF. CDR3 DNA: TGCAGTGCTATCCGGGACTTCTACAATGAGCAGTTCTTC.

This clonotype was seen at least ten times. The CDR3 sequence is CASSTTPGQGTYEQYF. The CDR3 nucleotides read TGTGCCAGCAGCACTACCCCGGGACAGGGAACTTACGAGCAGTACTTC. The V call is TRBV5-5, the J call TRBJ2-7; 9 nucleotides line up with TRBD1. Germline V gene data show CDR1 as SGHKS and CDR2 as YYEKEE (reference sequence). Trimming at V came to 4 bases and at J to 4 bases, leaving 12 bases not matched to a gene. The CDR3 is 16 residues long.

This clonotype has a count of ten or more. The junction departs from the called germline gene at one end, perhaps through a read error. The rearrangement links TRBV12-3 or TRBV12-4 to TRBJ1-1; no definite D call. The CDR3 contains 12 residues. DNA for the CDR3: TGTGCCAGCAGTTCCGCCCCGGGTCGGGCTTTCTTC. Translation: CASSSAPGRAFF.

The chain employs TRBV15 and TRBJ2-1; 8 nucleotides line up with TRBD1. This CDR3 spans 13 amino acids. Per the germline V gene, CDR1 is LNHNV and CDR2 is YYDKDF (reference sequence). With 2 bases clipped from V and 9 bases from J, the junction kept 3 bases outside the gene matches. The CDR3 spells CATSRPRGLEQFF. CDR3 sequence (DNA): TGTGCCACCAGCAGACCCAGGGGGCTTGAGCAGTTCTTC.

The sample holds a few counts of this clonotype. This chain links TRBV9 with TRBJ2-3; D unresolved. Trimming shortened V by 4 bases and J by 0 bases, and 9 bases separated the two germline ends. The CDR3 sequence is 14 residues long. Germline CDR1 and CDR2: SGDLS and YYNGEE. CDR3 DNA sequence: TGTGCCAGCAGCAACTACGGGAGCACAGATACGCAGTATTTT. The encoded protein is CASSNYGSTDTQYF.

The V call is TRBV5-5, the J call TRBJ1-1, with unresolved D. V lost 1 base and J lost 4, with 11 bases in between. CDR3 length: 14 amino acids. Germline V CDR1 and CDR2: SGHKS, YYEKEE (reference sequence). CDR3 loop: CASSLWWTGTEAFF. The CDR3 nucleotides are TGTGCCAGCAGCTTGTGGTGGACGGGCACTGAAGCTTTCTTT.

The chain couples TRBV14 to TRBJ1-2; 7 nucleotides match TRBD1. Germline V gene sequence: CDR1 SGHDN, CDR2 FVKESK. Unmatched junction bases numbered 7, after V lost 0 bases and J lost 6 bases. The CDR3 consists of 15 residues. As DNA, the CDR3 is TGTGCCAGCAGCCAAGATTTGACAGGGACGGATGGCTACACCTTC. It encodes CASSQDLTGTDGYTF.

This clonotype came up many times. The J gene is TRBJ2-1, the V gene TRBV20-1, with D possibly TRBD2 on 6 matching bases. V was trimmed by 5 bases and J by 5 bases, leaving 13 bases between them. Germline CDR1 reads DFQATT; CDR2 reads SNEGSKA (reference sequence). The CDR3 contains 13 residues. The DNA for the CDR3 is TGCAGTGCTGAGCGGGCTGATGACAATGAGCAGTTCTTC. Amino acid sequence: CSAERADDNEQFF.

This clonotype showed up many times. J is TRBJ2-6 and V is TRBV12-3 or TRBV12-4, with no clear D. The V gene lost 3 bases and the J gene lost 1 base, with 4 bases spanning the gap. This CDR3 contains 14 residues. CDR3 bases: TGTGCCAGCAGTTTTGGGTCTGGGGCCAACGTCCTGACTTTC. It encodes CASSFGSGANVLTF.

A few counts support this clonotype. This chain uses TRBV12-3 or TRBV12-4 with TRBJ2-7; the D call may be TRBD1 or TRBD2 (7 bases each). This CDR3 contains 15 residues. V dropped 3 bases and J dropped 3 bases, with 15 bases sitting between them. This CDR3 reads CASSFSSGGVYEQYF. Here the CDR3 DNA reads TGTGCCAGCAGTTTTAGCTCAGGGGGGGTCTACGAGCAGTACTTC.

V is TRBV20-1 and J is TRBJ2-7; D remains unclear. The germline gives CDR1 DFQATT, CDR2 SNEGSKA (reference sequence). V was shortened by 5 bases and J by 6 bases, with 14 bases between the two germline ends. The CDR3 length is 12 residues. This CDR3 reads CSAPPTGSEQYF. In DNA, the CDR3 is TGCAGTGCTCCCCCAACCGGATCCGAGCAGTACTTC.